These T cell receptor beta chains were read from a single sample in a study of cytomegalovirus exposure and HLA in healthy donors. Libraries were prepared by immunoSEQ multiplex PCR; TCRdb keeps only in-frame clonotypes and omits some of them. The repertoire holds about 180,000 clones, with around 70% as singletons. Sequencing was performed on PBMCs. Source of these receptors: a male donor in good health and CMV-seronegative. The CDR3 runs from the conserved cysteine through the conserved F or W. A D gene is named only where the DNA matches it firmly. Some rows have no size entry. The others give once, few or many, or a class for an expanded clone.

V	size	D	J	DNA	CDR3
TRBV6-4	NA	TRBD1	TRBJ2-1	TGTGCCAGCAGTGACTCCCGGGACAGGGGAACTGAGCAGTTCTTC	CASSDSRDRGTEQFF
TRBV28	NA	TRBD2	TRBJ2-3	TGTGCCAGCAGATTAGCGGGAGGGCCTGCAGATACGCAGTATTTT	CASRLAGGPADTQYF
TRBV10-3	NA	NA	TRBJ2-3	TGTGCCATCAGTGAAACGGAGGATACGCAGTATTTT	CAISETEDTQYF
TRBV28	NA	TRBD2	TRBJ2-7	TGTGCCAGCAGTACCTGGGCTAGCGGGAGTGGGGCTTACGAGCAGTACTTC	CASSTWASGSGAYEQYF
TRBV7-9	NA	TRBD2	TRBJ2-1	TGTGCCAGCAGCTCCACTAGCGGGGGCCGACCAAACAATGAGCAGTTCTTC	CASSSTSGGRPNNEQFF
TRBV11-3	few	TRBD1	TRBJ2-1	TGTGCCAGCAGCCGACAGGGGAGGCCCTACAATGAGCAGTTCTTC	CASSRQGRPYNEQFF
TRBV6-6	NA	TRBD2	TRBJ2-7	TGTGCCGGCAGCCTCCTAGCGGACCTCAACGAGCAGTACTTC	CAGSLLADLNEQYF
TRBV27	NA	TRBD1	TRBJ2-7	TGTGCCAGCAGTTTATTCGGGACAGCTTCCTACGAGCAGTACTTC	CASSLFGTASYEQYF
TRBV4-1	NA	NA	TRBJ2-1	TGCGCCAGCAGCCAATATGGGGCGGAGAACAATGAGCAGTTCTTC	CASSQYGAENNEQFF
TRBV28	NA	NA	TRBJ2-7	TGTGCCAGCAGTTCCGAGACAGCTAACTCCTACGAGCAGTACTTC	CASSSETANSYEQYF
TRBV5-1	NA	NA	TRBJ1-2	TGCGCCAGCAGCCTCAGTAACTATGGCTACACCTTC	CASSLSNYGYTF
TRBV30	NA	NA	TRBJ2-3	TGTGCCTGGGAACAGGGTGGAGATACGCAGTATTTT	CAWEQGGDTQYF
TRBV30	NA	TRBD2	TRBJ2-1	TGTGCCTGGAGATCAGGGCTAGCGGGCGATGAGCAGTTCTTC	CAWRSGLAGDEQFF
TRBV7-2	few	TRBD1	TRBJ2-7	TGTGCCAGCAGCCTGACAGGGGTGTTCGAGCAGTACTTC	CASSLTGVFEQYF
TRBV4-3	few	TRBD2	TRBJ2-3	TGCGCCAGCACTCCCGGGACTAGCGGATACACAGATACGCAGTATTTT	CASTPGTSGYTDTQYF
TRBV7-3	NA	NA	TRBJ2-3	TGTGCCAGCAGCTCCCACTCCACAGATACGCAGTATTTT	CASSSHSTDTQYF
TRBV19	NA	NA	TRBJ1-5	TGTGCCAGTAGTTGGGCAGGATTTTTTAGCAATCAGCCCCAGCATTTT	CASSWAGFFSNQPQHF
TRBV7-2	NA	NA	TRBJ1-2	TGTGCCAGCAGCTTAGCCGGGTCAGCTAACTATGGCTACACCTTC	CASSLAGSANYGYTF
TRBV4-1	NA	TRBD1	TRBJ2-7	TGCGCCAGCAGCCACGGGACAGGGGACCTCGAGCAGTACTTC	CASSHGTGDLEQYF
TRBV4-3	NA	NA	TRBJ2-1	TGCGCCAGCAGCCAAGATCTTATCCGGGAGCAGTTCTTC	CASSQDLIREQFF
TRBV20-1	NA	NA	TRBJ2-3	TGCAGTGCTTTTGCGGGCCATACGCAGTATTTT	CSAFAGHTQYF
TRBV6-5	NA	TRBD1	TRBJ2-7	TGTGCCAGCAGCCCAGGACAGGGGGAGGTCGAGCAGTACTTC	CASSPGQGEVEQYF
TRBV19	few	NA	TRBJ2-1	TGTGCCAGTAGTCATACTAGGACCTCGAGCTCCTACAATGAGCAGTTCTTC	CASSHTRTSSSYNEQFF
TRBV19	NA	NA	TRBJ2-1	TGTGCCAGTAGTAGAGTCGAATCCTTCAATGAGCAGTTCTTC	CASSRVESFNEQFF
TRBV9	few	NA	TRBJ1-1	TGTGCCAGCAGCGTGGAGGGCATGAACACTGAAGCTTTCTTT	CASSVEGMNTEAFF
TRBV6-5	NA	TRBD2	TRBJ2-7	TGTGCCAGCAGGGGAACTGGCGGACTAGCGGGAGTTTTGTACTTC	CASRGTGGLAGVLYF
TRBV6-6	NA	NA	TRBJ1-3	TGTGCCAGCAGTTACGGAGGAAGTTCTGGAAACACCATATATTTT	CASSYGGSSGNTIYF
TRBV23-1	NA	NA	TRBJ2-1	TGCGCCAGCAGTCAATCAAATTGGTTTGGGGGCCGCCATTGGAGCAATGAGCAGTTCTTC	CASSQSNWFGGRHWSNEQFF
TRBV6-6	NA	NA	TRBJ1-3	TGTGCCAGCAGTTACTCGAGCTCTGGAAACACCATATATTTT	CASSYSSSGNTIYF
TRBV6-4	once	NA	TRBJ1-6	TGTGCCATCTCGTCTCCTGGTAAGCTCCATTCACCCCTCCACTTT	CAISSPGKLHSPLHF
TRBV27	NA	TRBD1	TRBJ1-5	TGTGCCAGCAGGCCCACAGGGGGCGGTCAGCCCCAGCATTTT	CASRPTGGGQPQHF
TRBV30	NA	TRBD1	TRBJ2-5	TGTGCCTGGAGTGTGGACAGGGGGGAGACCCAGTACTTC	CAWSVDRGETQYF
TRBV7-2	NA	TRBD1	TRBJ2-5	TGTGCCAGCAGCTTGACAGGGGGACAAGAGACCCAGTACTTC	CASSLTGGQETQYF
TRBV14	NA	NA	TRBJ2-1	TGTGCCAGCAGCCAAGATATAAGTACGTCACGGTACAATGAGCAGTTCTTC	CASSQDISTSRYNEQFF
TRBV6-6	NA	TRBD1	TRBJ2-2	TGTGCCAGCAGGACAGGGGGCGCGAGCACCGGGGAGCTGTTTTTT	CASRTGGASTGELFF
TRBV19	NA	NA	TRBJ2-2	TGTGCCAGTAGGGGGGGTCTAGCAGGTTCCGGGGAGCTGTTTTTT	CASRGGLAGSGELFF
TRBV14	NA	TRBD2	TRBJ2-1	TGTGCCAGCAGCCAATTACTAGCGGGCTTATGGAATGAGCAGTTCTTC	CASSQLLAGLWNEQFF
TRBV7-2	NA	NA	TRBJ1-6	TGTGCCAGCAGCTTAGCTAATACAGGGTATAATTCACCCCTCCACTTT	CASSLANTGYNSPLHF
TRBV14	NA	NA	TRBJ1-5	TGTGCCAGCAGCCCGCAGGGTATCCATCAGCCCCAGCATTTT	CASSPQGIHQPQHF
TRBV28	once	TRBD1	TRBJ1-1	TGTGCCAGCAGTCGACAGGGGGAGAACACTGAAGCTTTCTTT	CASSRQGENTEAFF
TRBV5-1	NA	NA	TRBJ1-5	TGCGCCAGCAGCTTGGAGGCAGGGGAACAGCCCCAGCATTTT	CASSLEAGEQPQHF
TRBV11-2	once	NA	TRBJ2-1	TGTGCCAGCAGCTTAGAGTTAGCGACGAGCTCCTACAATGAGCAGTTCTTC	CASSLELATSSYNEQFF
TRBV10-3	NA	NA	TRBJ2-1	TGTGCCATCAGTGAGTCGGCAGGCTACAATGAGCAGTTCTTC	CAISESAGYNEQFF
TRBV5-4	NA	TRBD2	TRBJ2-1	TGTGCCAGCAGCTTACTAGCGGGAGTTCTCAATGAGCAGTTCTTC	CASSLLAGVLNEQFF